Listed below are T cell receptor beta chains from one sample, sequenced in a study of blood T cells in healthy people across ages. TCRdb re-called the 5' RACE reads with MiXCR, one entry per CDR3 protein. The sample holds about 720,000 distinct CDR3 sequences, roughly 20% seen once. Source material: blood. The receptors shown here come from a man between 65 and 85 years old in good health. CDR3s leave out the opening cysteine and the closing phenylalanine or tryptophan. The order of the fields is clone size, V gene, J gene, CDR3 protein. Size tells how often a clone was seen (once, few, many) or the class of an expanded clone, and some rows leave it out.

clone_size: few
v_call: TRBV5-5
j_call: TRBJ1-1
cdr3_aa: ASKERATNTEAF

clone_size: -
v_call: TRBV29-1
j_call: TRBJ2-5
cdr3_aa: SVEGGGPRETQY

clone_size: -
v_call: TRBV18
j_call: TRBJ1-2
cdr3_aa: ASSDRGYVSDYGYT

clone_size: few
v_call: TRBV20-1
j_call: TRBJ2-4
cdr3_aa: SARGGGVNIQY

clone_size: -
v_call: TRBV12-3/TRBV12-4
j_call: TRBJ1-1
cdr3_aa: ASKGAVNTEAF

clone_size: -
v_call: TRBV19
j_call: TRBJ2-7
cdr3_aa: ASRSPGVTYEQY

clone_size: few
v_call: TRBV13
j_call: TRBJ1-2
cdr3_aa: ASSRTGYREAGYT

clone_size: -
v_call: TRBV5-5
j_call: TRBJ1-4
cdr3_aa: ASSFLGATNEKLF

clone_size: -
v_call: TRBV12-3/TRBV12-4
j_call: TRBJ2-7
cdr3_aa: ASSDGTRGTYEQY

clone_size: many
v_call: TRBV20-1
j_call: TRBJ2-6
cdr3_aa: SARGAFSGANVLT

clone_size: few
v_call: TRBV29-1
j_call: TRBJ1-5
cdr3_aa: SITGTDGQPQH

clone_size: -
v_call: TRBV6-5
j_call: TRBJ2-7
cdr3_aa: ASSYSGAGLANAYEQY

clone_size: -
v_call: TRBV28
j_call: TRBJ1-2
cdr3_aa: ASRFLFTGDYGYT